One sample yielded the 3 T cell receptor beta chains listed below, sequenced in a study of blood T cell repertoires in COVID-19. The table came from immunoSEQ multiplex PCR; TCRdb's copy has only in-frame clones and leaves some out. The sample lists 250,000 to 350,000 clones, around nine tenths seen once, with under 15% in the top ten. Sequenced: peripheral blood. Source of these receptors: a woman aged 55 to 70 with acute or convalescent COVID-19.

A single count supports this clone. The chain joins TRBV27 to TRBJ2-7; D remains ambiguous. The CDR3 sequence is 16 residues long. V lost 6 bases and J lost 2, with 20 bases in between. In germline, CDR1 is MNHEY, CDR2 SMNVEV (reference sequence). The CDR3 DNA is TGTGCCAGCAGCCCCTGGTGGTCCCAGCGCCCCTACGAGCAGTACTTC. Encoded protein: CASSPWWSQRPYEQYF.

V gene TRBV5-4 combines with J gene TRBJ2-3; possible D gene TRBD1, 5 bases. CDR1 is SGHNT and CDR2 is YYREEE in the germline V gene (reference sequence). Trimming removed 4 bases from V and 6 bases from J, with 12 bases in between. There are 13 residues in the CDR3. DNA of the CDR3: TGTGCCAGCAGCCCCTGGACACCCGATACGCAGTATTTT. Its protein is CASSPWTPDTQYF.

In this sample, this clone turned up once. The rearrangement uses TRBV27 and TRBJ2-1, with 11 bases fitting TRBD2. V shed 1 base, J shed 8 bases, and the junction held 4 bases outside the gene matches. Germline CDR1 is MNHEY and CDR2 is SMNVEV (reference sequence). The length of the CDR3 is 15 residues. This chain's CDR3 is CASSLFSGGADEQFF. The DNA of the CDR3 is TGTGCCAGCAGTTTATTTAGCGGGGGGGCCGATGAGCAGTTCTTC.